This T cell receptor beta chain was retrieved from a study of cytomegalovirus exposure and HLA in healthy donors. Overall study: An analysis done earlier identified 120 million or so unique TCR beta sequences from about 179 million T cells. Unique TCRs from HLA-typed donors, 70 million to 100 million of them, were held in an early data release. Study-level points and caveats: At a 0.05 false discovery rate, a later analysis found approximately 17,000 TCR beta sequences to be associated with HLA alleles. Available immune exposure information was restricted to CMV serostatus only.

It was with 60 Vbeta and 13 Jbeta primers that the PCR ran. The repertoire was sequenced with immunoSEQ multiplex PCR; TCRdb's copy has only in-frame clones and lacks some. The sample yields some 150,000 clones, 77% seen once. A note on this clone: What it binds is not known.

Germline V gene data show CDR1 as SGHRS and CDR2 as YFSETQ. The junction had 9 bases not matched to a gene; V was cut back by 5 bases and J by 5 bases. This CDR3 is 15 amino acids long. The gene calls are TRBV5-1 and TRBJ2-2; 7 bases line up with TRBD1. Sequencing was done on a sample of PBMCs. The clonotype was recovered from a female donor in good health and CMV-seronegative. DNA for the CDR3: TGCGCCAGCAGTGACGGGGACAGAATAACCGGGGAGCTGTTTTTT. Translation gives CASSDGDRITGELFF.